This T cell receptor (beta chain) was obtained from a study of blood T cell repertoires in COVID-19. For the study at large: Italy, Spain and the United States were the sources of the convalescent and acute COVID-19 samples. PBMCs, B-cell-depleted T cells, or T cells were the source of the cDNA or gDNA that made up the material.

Patients of the Seattle cohort, enrolled during active infection, were followed longitudinally. The CDR3 is 15 residues long. From germline, CDR1 is MNHEY and CDR2 SVGAGI. V was shortened by 6 bases and J by 4 bases, with 16 bases between the two germline ends. Per the authors' pipeline: Researchers report that nucleated cell counts were estimated from reference gene primer amplification. Repertoires were generated with immunoSEQ multiplex PCR, while TCRdb's copy carries only in-frame clones and drops some. The DNA was the basis for D and trimming; V, J and clone size are from that table. The table records around 28,000 clones, roughly 88% of them present only once.

V and J are TRBV6-5 and TRBJ1-3, with a possible D match to TRBD1 (6 bases). Sequencing input: peripheral blood. This sequence was found in a woman of 80 years or more with COVID-19, enrolled during active disease. The DNA of the CDR3 is TGTGCCAGCAGGCCTTACAGGGCAGGAGGAAACACCATATATTTT. This encodes CASRPYRAGGNTIYF.